This TCR beta chain was recorded in a study of blood T cell repertoires in COVID-19. In the study overall: From the United States, Italy and Spain came samples of acute and convalescent COVID-19. Sample material is recorded as cDNA or gDNA derived from T cells, B-cell-depleted T cells, or PBMCs.

There are 15 residues in the CDR3. V was clipped by 5 bases and J by 3 bases; unmatched bases: 5. Germline V lookup: CDR1 MNHEY, CDR2 SVGAGI. The authors' processing: Nucleated cell number was recorded as an estimate derived from reference gene primer amplification. Libraries were prepared by immunoSEQ multiplex PCR; TCRdb keeps only in-frame clonotypes and omits some of them. The V and J calls and clone size come from that table; D and trimming were worked out from the DNA. The top ten clones hold approximately 7% of a sample with under 250,000 clones, 70% to 90% of them seen once. The sample consisted of peripheral blood. The chain is built from TRBV6-5 and TRBJ2-1, with 9 bases matching TRBD2. The sequence derives from a woman in her 70s with active or convalescent COVID-19. This CDR3 reads CASSRSGGFYNEQFF. The CDR3 coding sequence is TGTGCCAGCAGTCGGAGCGGGGGGTTCTACAATGAGCAGTTCTTC.